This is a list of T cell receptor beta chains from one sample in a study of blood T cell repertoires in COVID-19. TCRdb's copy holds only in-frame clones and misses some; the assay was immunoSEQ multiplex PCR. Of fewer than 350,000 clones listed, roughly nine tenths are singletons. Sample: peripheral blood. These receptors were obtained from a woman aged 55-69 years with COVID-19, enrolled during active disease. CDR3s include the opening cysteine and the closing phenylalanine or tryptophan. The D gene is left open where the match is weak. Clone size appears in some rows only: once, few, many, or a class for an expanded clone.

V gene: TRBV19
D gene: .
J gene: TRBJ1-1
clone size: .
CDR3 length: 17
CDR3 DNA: TGTGCCAGTAGTATCCCCCCACCAGGGTGGGGAATCACTGAAGCTTTCTTT
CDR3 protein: CASSIPPPGWGITEAFF

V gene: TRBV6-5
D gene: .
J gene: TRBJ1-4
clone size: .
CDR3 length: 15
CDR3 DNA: TGTGCCAGCAGTTACTCAGATGGAGCCAATGAAAAACTGTTTTTT
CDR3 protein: CASSYSDGANEKLFF

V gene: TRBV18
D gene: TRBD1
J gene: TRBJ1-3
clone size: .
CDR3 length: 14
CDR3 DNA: TGTGCCAGCTCGCCACAGGGGGCTGGAAACACCATATATTTT
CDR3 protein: CASSPQGAGNTIYF

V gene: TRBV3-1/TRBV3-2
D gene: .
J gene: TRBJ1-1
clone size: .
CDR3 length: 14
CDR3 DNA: TGTGCCAGCAGCCAAAGGCCGGGAAGGACTGAAGCTTTCTTT
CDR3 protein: CASSQRPGRTEAFF

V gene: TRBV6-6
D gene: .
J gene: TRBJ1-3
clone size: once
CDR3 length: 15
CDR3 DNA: TGTGCCAGCAGTTACTCGGGGGGGGTTTTAAACACCATATATTTT
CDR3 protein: CASSYSGGVLNTIYF

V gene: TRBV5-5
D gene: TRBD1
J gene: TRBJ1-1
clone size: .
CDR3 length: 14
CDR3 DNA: TGTGCCAGCAGCTTGGAAGGGGGCAGGGATGAAGCTTTCTTT
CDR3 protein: CASSLEGGRDEAFF

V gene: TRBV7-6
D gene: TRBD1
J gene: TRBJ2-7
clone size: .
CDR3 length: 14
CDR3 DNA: TGTGCCAGCAGCTTATTGGACAGGGGTAACGAGCAGTACTTC
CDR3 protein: CASSLLDRGNEQYF

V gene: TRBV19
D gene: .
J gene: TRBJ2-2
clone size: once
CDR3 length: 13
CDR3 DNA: TGTGCCAGTAGCCTACAGGGTACCGGGGAGCTGTTTTTT
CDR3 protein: CASSLQGTGELFF

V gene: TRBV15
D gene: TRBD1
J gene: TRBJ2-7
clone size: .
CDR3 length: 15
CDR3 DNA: TGTGCCACCAGCAGAGATAAGACAGGGGGTTACGAGCAGTACTTC
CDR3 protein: CATSRDKTGGYEQYF

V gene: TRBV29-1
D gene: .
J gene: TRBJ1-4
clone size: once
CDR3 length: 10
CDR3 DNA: TGCAGCGCCCGAACAGAAAAACTGTTTTTT
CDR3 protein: CSARTEKLFF

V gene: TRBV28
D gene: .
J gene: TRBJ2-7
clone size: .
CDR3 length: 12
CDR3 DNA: TGTGCCAGCAGTTCCTACCCCTACGAGCAGTACTTC
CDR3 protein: CASSSYPYEQYF

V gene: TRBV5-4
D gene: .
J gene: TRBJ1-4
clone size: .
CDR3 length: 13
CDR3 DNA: TGTGCCAGCAGCAAGGGGTTTGAGGAAAAACTGTTTTTT
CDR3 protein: CASSKGFEEKLFF

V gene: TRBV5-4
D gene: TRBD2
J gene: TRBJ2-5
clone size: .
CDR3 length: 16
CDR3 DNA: TGTGCCAGCAGCTTGCCGGGGGGAGGGATTTTGGAGACCCAGTACTTC
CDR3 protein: CASSLPGGGILETQYF

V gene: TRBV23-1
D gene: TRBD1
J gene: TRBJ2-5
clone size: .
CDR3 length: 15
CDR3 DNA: TGCGCCAGCACCACATGCCGGGACAGCCAAGAGACCCAGTACTTC
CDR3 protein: CASTTCRDSQETQYF

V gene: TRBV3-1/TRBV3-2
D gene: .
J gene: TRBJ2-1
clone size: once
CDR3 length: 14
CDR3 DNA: TGTGCCAGCAGCCTCTTCGGGGGTGGAAATGAGCAGTTCTTC
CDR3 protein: CASSLFGGGNEQFF

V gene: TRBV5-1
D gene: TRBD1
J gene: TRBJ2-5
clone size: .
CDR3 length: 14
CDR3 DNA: TGCGCCAGCAGCGTGAGACAGGGGAGAGAGACCCAGTACTTC
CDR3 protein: CASSVRQGRETQYF

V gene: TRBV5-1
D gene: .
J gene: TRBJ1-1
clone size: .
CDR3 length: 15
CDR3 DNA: TGCGCCAGCAGCTTGGCGTCCAGGGGGAACACTGAAGCTTTCTTT
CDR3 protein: CASSLASRGNTEAFF

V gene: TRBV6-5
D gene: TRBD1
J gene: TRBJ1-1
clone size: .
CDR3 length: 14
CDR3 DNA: TGTGCCAGCGGCTACAGGGGGCAGAACACTGAAGCTTTCTTT
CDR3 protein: CASGYRGQNTEAFF

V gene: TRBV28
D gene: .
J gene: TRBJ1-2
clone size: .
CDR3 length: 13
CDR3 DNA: TGTGCCAGCAGTTTGGACAGTGGTTATGGCTACACCTTC
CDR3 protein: CASSLDSGYGYTF

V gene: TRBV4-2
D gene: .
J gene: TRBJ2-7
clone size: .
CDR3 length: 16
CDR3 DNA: TGTGCCAGCAGCCAAGAATCAGGGCCCTCTTCCTACGAGCAGTACTTC
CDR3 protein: CASSQESGPSSYEQYF

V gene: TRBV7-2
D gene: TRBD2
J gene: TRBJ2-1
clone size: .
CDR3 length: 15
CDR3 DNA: TGTGCCAGCAGCATCTCTAGCGGGGGGGCCACTGAGCAGTTCTTC
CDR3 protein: CASSISSGGATEQFF

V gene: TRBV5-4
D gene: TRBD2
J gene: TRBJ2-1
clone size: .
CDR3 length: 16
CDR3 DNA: TGTGCCAGCAGCCCTGGGGCTAGCGGGGGGAGGAATGAGCAGTTCTTC
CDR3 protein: CASSPGASGGRNEQFF

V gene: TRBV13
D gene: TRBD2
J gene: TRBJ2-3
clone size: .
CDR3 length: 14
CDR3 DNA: TGTGCCAGCTCGGCGGGGGGAAACGCAGATACGCAGTATTTT
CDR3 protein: CASSAGGNADTQYF

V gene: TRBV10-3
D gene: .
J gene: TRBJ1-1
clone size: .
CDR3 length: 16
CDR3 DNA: TGTGCCATCAGTGAGTCGAGGGGGACGGTGAACACTGAAGCTTTCTTT
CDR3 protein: CAISESRGTVNTEAFF

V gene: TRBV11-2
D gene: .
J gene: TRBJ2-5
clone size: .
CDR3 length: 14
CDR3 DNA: TGTGCCAGCAGATATCAGTGGGGAGAAGAGACCCAGTACTTC
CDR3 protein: CASRYQWGEETQYF

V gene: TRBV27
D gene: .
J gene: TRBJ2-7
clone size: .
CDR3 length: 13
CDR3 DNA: TGTGCCAGCAGACGGACGGGAACCTACGAGCAGTACTTC
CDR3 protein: CASRRTGTYEQYF

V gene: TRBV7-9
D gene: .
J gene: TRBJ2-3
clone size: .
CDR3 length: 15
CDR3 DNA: TGTGCCAGCACCATAGGAGGGCAGGGGGGAGATACGCAGTATTTT
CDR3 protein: CASTIGGQGGDTQYF

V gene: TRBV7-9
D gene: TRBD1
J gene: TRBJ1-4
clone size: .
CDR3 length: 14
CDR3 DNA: TGTGCCAGCAGCGCGGGACAGGGGGGCGAAAAACTGTTTTTT
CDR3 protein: CASSAGQGGEKLFF